Listed here are 30 T cell receptor beta chains from one sample, sequenced in a study of beta chain features in type 1 diabetes. Study-wide findings and caveats: Moderate yet significant TCRB CDR3 shortening was seen in Type 1 diabetes patients in all four CD4+ subsets.

Expressed TCRB transcripts got sequenced, as all isolated RNA was reverse transcribed. The table came from immunoSEQ multiplex PCR; TCRdb's copy has only in-frame clones and leaves some out. The table lists about 68,000 clones, roughly half of them singletons, with 0.7% in the top ten. Antigens for these TCRs are unknown. The sequencing input was central memory CD4+ T cells from blood. These receptors came from a young man with type 1 diabetes.

The chain recombines TRBV19 with TRBJ2-1; a weak D match, TRBD2 (5 bases). Per germline, CDR1 LNHDA and CDR2 SQIVND (reference sequence). With 4 bases removed from V and 0 bases from J, the gap between germline ends came to 16 bases. This CDR3 has 17 residues. For the CDR3, the DNA is TGTGCCAGTAGTAAGGAGGCTGGAACGTACTCCTACAATGAGCAGTTCTTC. Translating gives CASSKEAGTYSYNEQFF.

The chain carries TRBV28 and TRBJ2-3; 15 positions match TRBD2. Germline CDR1 is MDHEN and CDR2 is SYDVKM. V gave up 5 bases and J gave up 2 bases; unmatched junction bases: 5. The CDR3 runs to 17 residues. The CDR3 spells CASSPGLAGGTTDTQYF. CDR3 nucleotide sequence: TGTGCCAGCAGTCCGGGACTAGCGGGAGGTACCACAGATACGCAGTATTTT.

This clone was recorded many times. The gene calls are TRBV29-1 and TRBJ1-1, with 7 bases matching TRBD1. The CDR3 loop spans 13 amino acids. V shed 7 bases and J 0 bases; nucleotides not matched to a gene: 5. Germline V gene sequence: CDR1 SQVTM, CDR2 ANQGSEA. The CDR3 sequence is CSAVDRMNTEAFF. The CDR3 nucleotides read TGCAGCGCCGTGGACAGGATGAACACTGAAGCTTTCTTT.

This clone was found a few times. The chain joins TRBV5-6 to TRBJ2-7; TRBD2 might be the D (5 bases). V shed 1 base and J shed 1 base, with 9 bases lying between them. The V gene's germline CDR1 is SGHDT and CDR2 YYEEEE. CDR3 length: 14 amino acids. In nucleotides, the CDR3 is TGTGCCAGCAGCTTGCGAGGGAAGTCCTACGAGCAGTACTTC. Residues: CASSLRGKSYEQYF.

DNA of the CDR3: TGTGCCAGCAGTGACGAGACAAGGGGCTCCTACGAGCAGTACTTC. Protein product: CASSDETRGSYEQYF. This rearrangement joins TRBV25-1 to TRBJ2-7; tentatively, D is TRBD1 (5 bases). The V and J ends lost 3 bases and 0 bases respectively, with 12 bases between them. The CDR3 consists of 15 residues. Looked up from germline, CDR1 is MGHDK and CDR2 is SYGVNS.

This clone was detected only a few times. The chain uses TRBV27 and TRBJ1-2; possibly TRBD1 for D (5 bases). The germline V gene has CDR1 MNHEY and CDR2 SMNVEV (reference sequence). Between the trimmed V and J ends, which lost 6 bases and 7 bases, there was a span of 12 bases. The CDR3 spans 12 residues. CDR3 nucleotides: TGTGCCAGCAGCCCCCGGAGGGGTGGCTACACCTTC. Its protein is CASSPRRGGYTF.

This clone was seen only once. The chain links TRBV28 to TRBJ2-7; 9 bases map to TRBD1. The CDR3 has 15 amino acids. With V trimmed by 4 bases and J by 7 bases, 11 bases remained unmatched. Looked up from germline, CDR1 is MDHEN and CDR2 is SYDVKM. CDR3 sequence (DNA): TGTGCCAGCAGTTCCCCGGGACAGGGTTCGGGGGAGCAGTACTTC. The encoded protein is CASSSPGQGSGEQYF. The full variable domain, with the rest looked up from reference TRBV28 and TRBJ2-7, is DVKVTQSSRYLVKRTGEKVFLECVQDMDHENMFWYRQDPGLGLRLIYFSYDVKMKEKGDIPEGYSVSREKKERFSLILESASTNQTSMYLCASSSPGQGSGEQYFGPGTRLTVT.

The chain is built from TRBV25-1 and TRBJ2-2; D gene unclear. CDR1 is MGHDK and CDR2 is SYGVNS in the germline V gene. Deletions cut 3 bases from V and 4 bases from J, with 21 bases between. This CDR3 is 18 amino acids long. This CDR3 reads CASSDRSAFPYTTGELFF. In nucleotides, the CDR3 is TGTGCCAGCAGTGATCGGTCAGCGTTCCCATATACCACCGGGGAGCTGTTTTTT.

The J gene is TRBJ1-1, the V gene TRBV13; TRBD1 matches at 7 bases. V trimming: 0 bases; J trimming: 0 bases; junction bases outside the gene matches: 7. The V gene's germline CDR1 is PRHDT and CDR2 FYEKMQ (reference sequence). The CDR3 is 17 residues long. CDR3 sequence (DNA): TGTGCCAGCAGCTTAGGGCGACAGGGTCGGATGAACACTGAAGCTTTCTTT. It yields the protein CASSLGRQGRMNTEAFF.

The V and J genes are TRBV29-1 and TRBJ1-2, with D possibly being TRBD1 (5 bases). This CDR3 comprises 14 residues. CDR1 is SQVTM, CDR2 ANQGSEA, per germline. V was trimmed by 1 base and J by 7 bases, leaving 16 bases between them. The chain's CDR3 is CSVEGGQGHSGYTF. The CDR3 region has the DNA TGCAGCGTTGAAGGAGGCCAGGGTCATAGTGGCTACACCTTC.

The CDR3 nucleotides are TGTGCTAGTGGTCCCGGGACAGGGCTTCACGTCCTGACTTTC. Its translation is CASGPGTGLHVLTF. This chain uses TRBV12-5 with TRBJ2-6; 9 bases match TRBD1. Unmatched junction bases numbered 7, after V lost 5 bases and J lost 11 bases. Looked up from germline, CDR1 is LGHNT and CDR2 is FRNRAP. This CDR3 is built from 14 residues. The variable domain in full, completed from reference TRBV12-5 and TRBJ2-6, reads DARVTQTPRHKVTEMGQEVTMRCQPILGHNTVFWYRQTMMQGLELLAYFRNRAPLDDSGMPKDRFSAEMPDATLATLKIQPSEPRDSAVYFCASGPGTGLHVLTFGAGSRLTVL.

The V and J genes are TRBV5-1 and TRBJ2-7; TRBD2 matches at 12 bases. The CDR3 consists of 13 residues. V gave up 7 bases and J gave up 6 bases; unmatched junction bases: 5. Germline V lookup: CDR1 SGHRS, CDR2 YFSETQ. CDR3 nucleotides: TGCGCCAGCCGGACTAGCGGGACCCCCGAGCAGTACTTC. Protein: CASRTSGTPEQYF.

The gene calls are TRBV7-9 and TRBJ2-4; 9 bases align to TRBD2. The length of the CDR3 is 17 residues. The V gene end was trimmed by 1 base and the J gene end by 0 bases; junction bases not matched to a gene: 4. The V gene's germline CDR1 is SEHNR and CDR2 FQNEAQ (reference sequence). As DNA, the CDR3 is TGTGCCAGCAGCTTAGTAATACTAGCGGGAGCCAAAAACATTCAGTACTTC. Translated, it gives CASSLVILAGAKNIQYF.

The chain employs TRBV9 and TRBJ2-7; 11 bases are shared with TRBD2. Per the germline V gene, CDR1 is SGDLS and CDR2 is YYNGEE. The CDR3 has 14 residues. The V segment lost 3 bases and the J segment 9 bases; nucleotides outside the gene matches: 8. CDR3 sequence: CASSGGLAETRQYF. In DNA form, the CDR3 reads TGTGCCAGCAGCGGGGGACTAGCGGAAACGAGGCAGTACTTC.

CDR3 DNA: TGTGCCATCAGTGTTCTGACAGGGCAGGGGACTGAAGCTTTCTTT. Amino acids: CAISVLTGQGTEAFF. The chain has TRBV10-3 and TRBJ1-1, with 7 bases aligning to TRBD1. There are 15 residues in the CDR3. In germline, CDR1 is ENHRY, CDR2 SYGVKD. J gave up 5 bases and V 4 bases, and 10 bases lay outside the gene matches.

CDR3 loop: CASSWAYRGAGELFF. The CDR3, as DNA: TGTGCCAGCAGCTGGGCGTATCGGGGGGCCGGGGAGCTGTTTTTT. V is TRBV5-5 and J is TRBJ2-2; 7 positions match TRBD2. Unmatched junction bases numbered 8, after V lost 3 bases and J lost 6 bases. From germline, CDR1 is SGHKS and CDR2 YYEKEE (reference sequence). The CDR3 runs 15 residues.

The gene calls are TRBV5-4 and TRBJ2-7; 9 bases are shared with TRBD2. The CDR3 is 15 residues long. Germline V CDR1 and CDR2: SGHNT, YYREEE (reference sequence). V shed 0 bases, J shed 4 bases, and the junction held 5 bases outside the gene matches. CDR3 coding DNA: TGTGCCAGCAGCTTGGCCGGGACTAGCTTTTACGAGCAGTACTTC. As protein: CASSLAGTSFYEQYF.

The chain joins TRBV5-6 to TRBJ2-3, with 12 bases that match TRBD1. Germline lookup yields CDR1 SGHDT and CDR2 YYEEEE. V dropped 3 bases and J dropped 1; count of bases not matched to a gene: 6. The CDR3 extends over 17 amino acids. The CDR3 sequence: CASSSGQGARGTDTQYF. The CDR3 DNA reads as TGTGCCAGCAGCTCGGGACAGGGGGCGCGGGGCACAGATACGCAGTATTTT.

The chain has TRBV9 and TRBJ2-1; 7 bases fit TRBD2. Per germline, CDR1 SGDLS and CDR2 YYNGEE. This CDR3 has 17 amino acids. V lost 0 bases to trimming and J lost 4 bases; unmatched junction nucleotides: 10. CDR3 region: CASSVGYLGGGYNEQFF. CDR3 in DNA: TGTGCCAGCAGCGTAGGGTATCTGGGCGGGGGTTACAATGAGCAGTTCTTC.

The rearrangement joins TRBV7-2 to TRBJ2-2; 7 bases match TRBD2. Per germline, CDR1 SGHTA and CDR2 FQGNSA. With V trimmed by 1 base and J by 6 bases, 5 bases remained unmatched. The CDR3 is 15 residues long. CDR3 nucleotides: TGTGCCAGCAGCTTAGTTACTAGCGCCCCCGGGGAGCTGTTTTTT. This sequence encodes CASSLVTSAPGELFF. Full variable domain (missing parts from reference TRBV7-2 and TRBJ2-2): GAGVSQSPSNKVTEKGKDVELRCDPISGHTALYWYRQSLGQGLEFLIYFQGNSAPDKSGLPSDRFSAERTGGSVSTLTIQRTQQEDSAVYLCASSLVTSAPGELFFGEGSRLTVL.

This rearrangement joins TRBV5-4 to TRBJ1-1; D remains unclear. Germline V lookup: CDR1 SGHNT, CDR2 YYREEE (reference sequence). V lost 3 bases to trimming and J lost 5 bases, with 17 bases between them. The CDR3 has 15 amino acids. In DNA form, the CDR3 reads TGTGCCAGCAGCTCCGGCGGCGCGGGCCGAACTGAAGCTTTCTTT. Translating gives CASSSGGAGRTEAFF. Combining the CDR3 with reference TRBV5-4 and TRBJ1-1 gives the whole variable domain ETGVTQSPTHLIKTRGQQVTLRCSSQSGHNTVSWYQQALGQGPQFIFQYYREEENGRGNFPPRFSGLQFPNYSSELNVNALELDDSALYLCASSSGGAGRTEAFFGQGTRLTVV.

This clone came up a few times. J is TRBJ1-4 and V is TRBV2; no firm D call. This CDR3 is built from 11 residues. The V end lost 6 bases, the J end lost 5 bases, and 4 bases lay between the germline ends. Germline values: CDR1 SNHLY, CDR2 FYNNEI. The chain's CDR3 is CASSRNEKLFF. The CDR3 bases are TGTGCCAGCAGCCGGAATGAAAAACTGTTTTTT. Using reference TRBV2 and TRBJ1-4 for the parts outside the CDR3, the full variable domain is EPEVTQTPSHQVTQMGQEVILRCVPISNHLYFYWYRQILGQKVEFLVSFYNNEISEKSEIFDDQFSVERPDGSNFTLKIRSTKLEDSAMYFCASSRNEKLFFGSGTQLSVL.

The CDR3 DNA is TGTGCCAGCTCACAGGGGATGAACACTGAAGCTTTCTTT. It is translated as CASSQGMNTEAFF. This chain joins TRBV9 and TRBJ1-1; 7 bases fit TRBD1. The V segment lost 7 bases and the J segment 0 bases; nucleotides outside the gene matches: 3. The CDR3 extends over 13 amino acids. CDR1 SGDLS and CDR2 YYNGEE come from the germline V gene.

The chain uses TRBV5-1 and TRBJ2-7, with D perhaps TRBD2 (6 bases). The J call may be incorrect, as the DNA end agrees better with TRBJ2-1. This CDR3 is 15 amino acids long. Germline V CDR1 and CDR2: SGHRS, YFSETQ. CDR3 protein: CASSLGLVSANEQFF. The DNA for the CDR3 is TGCGCCAGCAGCTTGGGACTAGTCTCCGCCAATGAGCAGTTCTTC.

This clone was observed a handful of times. The chain links TRBV7-9 to TRBJ2-1; 11 positions match TRBD2. V shed 1 base and J 9 bases; nucleotides not matched to a gene: 17. Germline assignment: CDR1 SEHNR and CDR2 FQNEAQ (reference sequence). The CDR3 totals 19 residues. The CDR3 region has the DNA TGTGCCAGCAGCTTAGTAACCCTGACTAGCGGGGCTCTAGGGAGTGAGCAGTTCTTC. Protein: CASSLVTLTSGALGSEQFF.

This clone was detected only a few times. The chain has TRBV28 and TRBJ2-7; perhaps TRBD2 as D (5 bases). This CDR3 region has 13 residues. Germline V gene data show CDR1 as MDHEN and CDR2 as SYDVKM. Trimming cost V 6 bases and J 12 bases, with 21 bases left between them. CDR3 sequence (DNA): TGTGCCAGCAGAACCGGCTTTTCGGGGAATGGGTACTTC. This codes for CASRTGFSGNGYF.

This clone was seen only a few times. The rearrangement links TRBV5-8 to TRBJ1-5; D is unclear. Germline values: CDR1 SGHTS, CDR2 YDEGEE. Trimming stripped 4 bases from V and 4 bases from J, with 9 bases between. The CDR3 spans 13 residues. The CDR3 sequence: CASSDGINQPQHF. The CDR3 coding sequence is TGTGCCAGCAGCGACGGGATTAATCAGCCCCAGCATTTT. Supplemented by reference TRBV5-8 and TRBJ1-5, the full variable domain reads EAGVTQSPTHLIKTRGQQATLRCSPISGHTSVYWYQQALGLGLQFLLWYDEGEERNRGNFPPRFSGRQFPNYSSELNVNALELEDSALYLCASSDGINQPQHFGDGTRLSIL.

This clone was counted between two and nine times. The CDR3 DNA sequence: TGTGCCAGCAGTTCCTGGGACAGGGGGGAAAATGAGCAGTTCTTC. This sequence encodes CASSSWDRGENEQFF. The chain recombines TRBV2 with TRBJ2-1; TRBD1 agrees at 11 bases. V was clipped by 5 bases and J by 7 bases; unmatched bases: 7. The CDR3 length is 15 residues. CDR1 is SNHLY, CDR2 FYNNEI, per germline. Together with reference TRBV2 and TRBJ2-1, the CDR3 gives the full variable domain: EPEVTQTPSHQVTQMGQEVILRCVPISNHLYFYWYRQILGQKVEFLVSFYNNEISEKSEIFDDQFSVERPDGSNFTLKIRSTKLEDSAMYFCASSSWDRGENEQFFGPGTRLTVL.

In its sample, this clone was seen a few times. The V gene is TRBV6-1, the J gene TRBJ2-3; 10 bases fit TRBD2. V lost 4 bases to trimming and J lost 1 base; unmatched junction nucleotides: 5. This CDR3 has 16 amino acids. Germline CDR1 reads MNHNS; CDR2 reads SASEGT. The CDR3 bases are TGTGCCAGCAGTGGGGTAGCGGGGGGACGCACAGATACGCAGTATTTT. Translation gives CASSGVAGGRTDTQYF.

This clone was counted between two and nine times. J is TRBJ2-1 and V is TRBV9, with a possible D match to TRBD1 (5 bases). The V end lost 3 bases, the J end lost 5 bases, and 15 bases lay between the germline ends. The CDR3 runs 15 residues. Germline assignment: CDR1 SGDLS and CDR2 YYNGEE. CDR3 nucleotide sequence: TGTGCCAGCAGCGGTACCGTAGGGGATAACAATGAGCAGTTCTTC. Translating it yields CASSGTVGDNNEQFF.